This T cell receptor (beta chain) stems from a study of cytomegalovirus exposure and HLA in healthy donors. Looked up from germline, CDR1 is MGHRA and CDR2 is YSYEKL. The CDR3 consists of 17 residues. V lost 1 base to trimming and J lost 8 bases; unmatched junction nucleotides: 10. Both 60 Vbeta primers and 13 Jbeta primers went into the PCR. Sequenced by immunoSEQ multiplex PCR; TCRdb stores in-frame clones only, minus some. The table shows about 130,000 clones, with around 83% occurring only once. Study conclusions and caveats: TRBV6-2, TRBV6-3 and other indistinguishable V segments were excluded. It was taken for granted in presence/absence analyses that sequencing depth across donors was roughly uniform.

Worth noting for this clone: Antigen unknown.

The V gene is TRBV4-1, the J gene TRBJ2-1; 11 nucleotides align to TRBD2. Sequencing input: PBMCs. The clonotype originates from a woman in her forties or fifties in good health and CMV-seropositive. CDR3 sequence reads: CASSQGRGASGRYEQFF. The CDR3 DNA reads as TGCGCCAGCAGCCAAGGGAGAGGGGCTAGCGGGAGGTATGAGCAGTTCTTC.